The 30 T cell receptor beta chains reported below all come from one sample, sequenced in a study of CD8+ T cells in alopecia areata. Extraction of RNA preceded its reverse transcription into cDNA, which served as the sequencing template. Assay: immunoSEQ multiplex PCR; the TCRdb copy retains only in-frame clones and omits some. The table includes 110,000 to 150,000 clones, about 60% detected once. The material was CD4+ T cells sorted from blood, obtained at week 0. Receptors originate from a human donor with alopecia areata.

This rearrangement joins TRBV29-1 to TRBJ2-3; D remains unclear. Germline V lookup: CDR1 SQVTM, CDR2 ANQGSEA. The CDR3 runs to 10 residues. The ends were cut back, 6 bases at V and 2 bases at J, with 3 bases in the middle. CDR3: CSVPTDTQYF. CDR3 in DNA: TGCAGCGTACCCACAGATACGCAGTATTTT.

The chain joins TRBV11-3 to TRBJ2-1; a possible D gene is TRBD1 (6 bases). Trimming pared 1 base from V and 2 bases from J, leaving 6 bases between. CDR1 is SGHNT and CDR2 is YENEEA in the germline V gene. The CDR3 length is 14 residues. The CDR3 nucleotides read TGTGCCAGCAGCTTAGGGGGGCCCTACAATGAGCAGTTCTTC. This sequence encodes CASSLGGPYNEQFF. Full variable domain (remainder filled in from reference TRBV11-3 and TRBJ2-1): EAGVVQSPRYKIIEKKQPVAFWCNPISGHNTLYWYLQNLGQGPELLIRYENEEAVDDSQLPKDRFSAERLKGVDSTLKIQPAELGDSAVYLCASSLGGPYNEQFFGPGTRLTVL.

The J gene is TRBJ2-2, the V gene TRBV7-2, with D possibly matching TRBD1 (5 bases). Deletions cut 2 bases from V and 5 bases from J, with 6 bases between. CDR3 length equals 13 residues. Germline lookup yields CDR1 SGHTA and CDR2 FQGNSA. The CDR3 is CASSLQGTGELFF. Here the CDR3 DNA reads TGTGCCAGCAGCTTACAGGGAACCGGGGAGCTGTTTTTT.

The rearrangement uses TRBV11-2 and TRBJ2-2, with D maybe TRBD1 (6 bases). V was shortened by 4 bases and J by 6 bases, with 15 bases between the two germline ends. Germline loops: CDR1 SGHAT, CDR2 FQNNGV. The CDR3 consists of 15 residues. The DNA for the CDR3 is TGTGCCAGCAGCTCACAGGGAATCCTCGCCGGGGAGCTGTTTTTT. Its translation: CASSSQGILAGELFF.

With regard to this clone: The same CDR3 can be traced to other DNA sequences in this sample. The CDR3: CSVDGQDYGYTF. CDR3 sequence (DNA): TGCAGCGTGGACGGCCAGGACTATGGCTACACCTTC. The rearrangement uses TRBV29-1 and TRBJ1-2, with unresolved D. With 6 bases removed from V and 3 bases from J, the gap between germline ends came to 11 bases. Germline assignment: CDR1 SQVTM and CDR2 ANQGSEA. This CDR3 has 12 amino acids.

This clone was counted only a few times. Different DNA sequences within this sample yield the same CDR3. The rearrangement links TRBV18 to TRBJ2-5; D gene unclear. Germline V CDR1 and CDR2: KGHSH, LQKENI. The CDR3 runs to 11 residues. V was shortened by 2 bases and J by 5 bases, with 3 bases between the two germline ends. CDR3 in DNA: TGTGCCAGCTCACCAGAGGAGACCCAGTACTTC. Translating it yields CASSPEETQYF.

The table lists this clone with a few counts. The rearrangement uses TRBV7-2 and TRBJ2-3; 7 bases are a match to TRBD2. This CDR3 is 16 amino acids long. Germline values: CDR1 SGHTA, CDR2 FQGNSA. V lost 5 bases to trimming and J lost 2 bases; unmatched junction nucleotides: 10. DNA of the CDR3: TGTGCCAGCAGCCCCCTCCCCGGGGGGTTCACAGATACGCAGTATTTT. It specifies CASSPLPGGFTDTQYF.

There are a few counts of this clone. In nucleotides, the CDR3 is TGCGCCAGCAGCTTAAGGGCCCGTGATGGCTACACCTTC. Encoded protein: CASSLRARDGYTF. The chain joins TRBV5-1 to TRBJ1-2; no definite D call. Trimming removed 2 bases at V and 6 bases at J, with 11 bases between. Per the germline V gene, CDR1 is SGHRS and CDR2 is YFSETQ. The CDR3 loop spans 13 amino acids.

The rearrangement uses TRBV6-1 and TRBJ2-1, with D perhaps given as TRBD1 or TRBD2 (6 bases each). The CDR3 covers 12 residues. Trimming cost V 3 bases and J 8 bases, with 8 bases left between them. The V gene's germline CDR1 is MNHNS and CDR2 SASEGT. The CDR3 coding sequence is TGTGCCAGCAGTGAGGGGGGCCATGAGCAGTTCTTC. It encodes CASSEGGHEQFF.

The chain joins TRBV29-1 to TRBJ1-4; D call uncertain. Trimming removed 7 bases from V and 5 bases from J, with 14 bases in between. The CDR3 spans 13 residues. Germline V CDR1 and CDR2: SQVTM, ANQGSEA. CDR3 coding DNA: TGCAGCGCCGCCCTTTTGGGGAATGAAAAACTGTTTTTT. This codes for CSAALLGNEKLFF.

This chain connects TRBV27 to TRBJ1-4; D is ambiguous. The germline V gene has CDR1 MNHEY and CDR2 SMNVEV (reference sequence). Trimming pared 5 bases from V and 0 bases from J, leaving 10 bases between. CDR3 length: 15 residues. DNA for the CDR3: TGTGCCAGCAGTCTAACAGCTGCAACTAATGAAAAACTGTTTTTT. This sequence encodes CASSLTAATNEKLFF.

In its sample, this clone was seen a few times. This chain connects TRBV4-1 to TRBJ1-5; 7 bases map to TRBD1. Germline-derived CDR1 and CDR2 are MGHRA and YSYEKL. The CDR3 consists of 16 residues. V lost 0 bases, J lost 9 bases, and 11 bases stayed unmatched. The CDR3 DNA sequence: TGCGCCAGCAGCCAAGAAACAGGGGTTCTCGTCCGGCCCCAGCATTTT. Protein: CASSQETGVLVRPQHF.

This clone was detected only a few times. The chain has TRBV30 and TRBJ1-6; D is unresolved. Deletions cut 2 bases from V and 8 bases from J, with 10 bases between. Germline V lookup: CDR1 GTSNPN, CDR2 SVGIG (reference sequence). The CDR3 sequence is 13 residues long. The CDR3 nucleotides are TGTGCCTGGAGTAAAGGAGAGCATTCACCCCTCCACTTT. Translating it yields CAWSKGEHSPLHF.

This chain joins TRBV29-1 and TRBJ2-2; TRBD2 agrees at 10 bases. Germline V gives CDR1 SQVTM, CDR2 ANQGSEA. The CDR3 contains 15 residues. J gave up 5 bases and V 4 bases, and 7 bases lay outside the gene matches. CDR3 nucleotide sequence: TGCAGCGTTGGAATCGGTAGCGGGGGGACCGGGGAGCTGTTTTTT. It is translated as CSVGIGSGGTGELFF.

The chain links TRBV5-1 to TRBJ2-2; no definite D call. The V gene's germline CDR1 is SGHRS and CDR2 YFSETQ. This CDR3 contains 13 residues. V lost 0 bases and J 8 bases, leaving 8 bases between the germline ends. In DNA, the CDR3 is TGCGCCAGCAGCTTGGACTATACAGGGGAGCTGTTTTTT. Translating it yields CASSLDYTGELFF.

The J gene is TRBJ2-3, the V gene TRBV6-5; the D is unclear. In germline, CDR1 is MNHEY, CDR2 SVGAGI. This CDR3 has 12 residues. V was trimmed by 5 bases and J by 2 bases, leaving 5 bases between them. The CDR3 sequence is CASSPDTDTQYF. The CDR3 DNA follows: TGTGCCAGCAGTCCAGACACAGATACGCAGTATTTT.

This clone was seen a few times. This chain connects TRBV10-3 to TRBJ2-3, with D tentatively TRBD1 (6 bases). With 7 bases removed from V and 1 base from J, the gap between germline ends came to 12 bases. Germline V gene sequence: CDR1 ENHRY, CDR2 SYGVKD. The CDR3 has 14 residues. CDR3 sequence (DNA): TGTGCCATCAAAAGCCCAGGGGGCACAGATACGCAGTATTTT. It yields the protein CAIKSPGGTDTQYF.

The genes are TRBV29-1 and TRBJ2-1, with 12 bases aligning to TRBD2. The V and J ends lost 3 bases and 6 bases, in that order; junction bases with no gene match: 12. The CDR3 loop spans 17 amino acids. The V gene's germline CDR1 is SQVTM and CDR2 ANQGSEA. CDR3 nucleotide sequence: TGCAGCGTTGAGGGACAGCTACTAGCGGGGGGATTCAATGAGCAGTTCTTC. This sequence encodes CSVEGQLLAGGFNEQFF.

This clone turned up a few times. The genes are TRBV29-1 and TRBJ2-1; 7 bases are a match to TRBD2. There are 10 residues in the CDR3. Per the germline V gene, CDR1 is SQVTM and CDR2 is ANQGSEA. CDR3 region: CSGRGKVQFF. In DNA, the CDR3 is TGCAGTGGGAGGGGAAAGGTGCAGTTCTTC.

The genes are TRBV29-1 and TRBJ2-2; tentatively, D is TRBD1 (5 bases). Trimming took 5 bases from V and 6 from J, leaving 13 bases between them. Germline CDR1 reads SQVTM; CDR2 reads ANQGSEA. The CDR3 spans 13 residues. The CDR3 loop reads CSVRVREAGELFF. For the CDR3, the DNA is TGCAGCGTTCGAGTCAGGGAAGCCGGGGAGCTGTTTTTT.

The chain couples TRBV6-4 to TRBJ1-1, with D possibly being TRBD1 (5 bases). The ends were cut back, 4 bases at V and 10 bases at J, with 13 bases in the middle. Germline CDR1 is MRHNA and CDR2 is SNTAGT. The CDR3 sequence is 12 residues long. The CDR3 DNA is TGTGCCAGCAGTGGGACAAAGATGGGAGCTTTCTTT. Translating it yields CASSGTKMGAFF.

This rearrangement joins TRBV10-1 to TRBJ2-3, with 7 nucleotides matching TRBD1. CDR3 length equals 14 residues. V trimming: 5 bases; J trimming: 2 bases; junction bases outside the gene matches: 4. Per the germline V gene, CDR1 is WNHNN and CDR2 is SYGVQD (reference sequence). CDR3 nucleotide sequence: TGCGCCAGCAGTCTGGACAGGACCACAGATACGCAGTATTTT. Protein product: CASSLDRTTDTQYF.

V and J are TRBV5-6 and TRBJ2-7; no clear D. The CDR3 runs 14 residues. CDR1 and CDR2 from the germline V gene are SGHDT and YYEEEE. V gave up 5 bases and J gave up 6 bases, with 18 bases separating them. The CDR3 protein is CASRPTDRMVEQYF. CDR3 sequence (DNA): TGTGCCAGCAGGCCAACGGACCGGATGGTCGAGCAGTACTTC. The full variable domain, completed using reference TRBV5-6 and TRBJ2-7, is DAGVTQSPTHLIKTRGQQVTLRCSPKSGHDTVSWYQQALGQGPQFIFQYYEEEERQRGNFPDRFSGHQFPNYSSELNVNALLLGDSALYLCASRPTDRMVEQYFGPGTRLTVT.

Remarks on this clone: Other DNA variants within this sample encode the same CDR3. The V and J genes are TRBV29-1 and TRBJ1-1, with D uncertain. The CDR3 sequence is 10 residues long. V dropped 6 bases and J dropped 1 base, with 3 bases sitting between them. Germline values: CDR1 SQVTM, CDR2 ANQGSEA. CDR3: CSVANTEAFF. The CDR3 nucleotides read TGCAGCGTAGCGAACACTGAAGCTTTCTTT. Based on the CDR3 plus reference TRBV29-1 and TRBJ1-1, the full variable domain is SAVISQKPSRDICQRGTSLTIQCQVDSQVTMMFWYRQQPGQSLTLIATANQGSEATYESGFVIDKFPISRPNLTFSTLTVSNMSPEDSSIYLCSVANTEAFFGQGTRLTVV.

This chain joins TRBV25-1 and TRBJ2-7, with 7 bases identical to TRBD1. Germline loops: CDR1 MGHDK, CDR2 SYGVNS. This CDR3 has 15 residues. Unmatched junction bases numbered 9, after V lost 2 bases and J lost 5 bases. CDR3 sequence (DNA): TGTGCCAGCAGTGAACCAGGGGGAAGAGAAAACGAGCAGTACTTC. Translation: CASSEPGGRENEQYF.

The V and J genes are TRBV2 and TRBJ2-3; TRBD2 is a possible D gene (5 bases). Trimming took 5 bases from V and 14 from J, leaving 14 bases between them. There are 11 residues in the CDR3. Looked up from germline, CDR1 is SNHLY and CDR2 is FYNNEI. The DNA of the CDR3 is TGTGCCAGCAGTTATAGCGCCGAGCTGTATTTT. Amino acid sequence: CASSYSAELYF.

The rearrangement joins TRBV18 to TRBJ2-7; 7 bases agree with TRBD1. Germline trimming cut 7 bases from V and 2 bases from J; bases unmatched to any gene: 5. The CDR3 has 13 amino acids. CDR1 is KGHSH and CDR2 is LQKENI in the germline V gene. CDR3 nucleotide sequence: TGTGCCAGCTTGGCCGGGACAGCCTACGAGCAGTACTTC. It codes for CASLAGTAYEQYF.

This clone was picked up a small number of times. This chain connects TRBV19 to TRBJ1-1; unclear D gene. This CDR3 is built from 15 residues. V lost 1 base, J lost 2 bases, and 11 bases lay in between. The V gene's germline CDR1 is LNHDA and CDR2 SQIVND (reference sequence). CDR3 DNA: TGTGCCAGTAGTATAGTTAACAGAGGAAACACTGAAGCTTTCTTT. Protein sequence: CASSIVNRGNTEAFF.

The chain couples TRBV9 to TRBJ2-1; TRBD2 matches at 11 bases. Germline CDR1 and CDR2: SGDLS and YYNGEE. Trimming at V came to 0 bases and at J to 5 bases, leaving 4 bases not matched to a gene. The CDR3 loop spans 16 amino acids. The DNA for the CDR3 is TGTGCCAGCAGCGTAGGGGGACTAGCGGTGGACAATGAGCAGTTCTTC. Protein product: CASSVGGLAVDNEQFF.

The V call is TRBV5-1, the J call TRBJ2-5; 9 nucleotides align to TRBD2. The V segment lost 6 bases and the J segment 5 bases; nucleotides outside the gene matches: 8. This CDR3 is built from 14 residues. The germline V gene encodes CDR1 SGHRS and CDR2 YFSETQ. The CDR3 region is CASMSGGPVETQYF. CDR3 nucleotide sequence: TGCGCCAGCATGAGCGGGGGGCCGGTGGAGACCCAGTACTTC.